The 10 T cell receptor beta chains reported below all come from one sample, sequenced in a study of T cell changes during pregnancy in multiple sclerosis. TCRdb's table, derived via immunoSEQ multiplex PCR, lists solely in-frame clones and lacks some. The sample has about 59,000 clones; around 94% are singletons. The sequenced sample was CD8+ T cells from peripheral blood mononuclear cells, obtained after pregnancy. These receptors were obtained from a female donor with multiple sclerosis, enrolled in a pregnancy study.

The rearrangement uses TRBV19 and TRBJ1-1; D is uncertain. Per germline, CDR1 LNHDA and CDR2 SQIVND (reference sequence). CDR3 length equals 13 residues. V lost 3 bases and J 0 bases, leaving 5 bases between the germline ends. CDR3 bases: TGTGCCAGTAGTATGAGCCTGAACACTGAAGCTTTCTTT. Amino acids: CASSMSLNTEAFF.

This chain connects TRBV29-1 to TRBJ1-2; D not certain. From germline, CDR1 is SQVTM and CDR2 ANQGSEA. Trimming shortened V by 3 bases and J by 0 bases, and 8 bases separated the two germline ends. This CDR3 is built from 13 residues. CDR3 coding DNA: TGCAGCGTTGAGGGAGTGACTAACTATGGCTACACCTTC. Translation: CSVEGVTNYGYTF. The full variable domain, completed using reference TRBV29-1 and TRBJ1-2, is SAVISQKPSRDICQRGTSLTIQCQVDSQVTMMFWYRQQPGQSLTLIATANQGSEATYESGFVIDKFPISRPNLTFSTLTVSNMSPEDSSIYLCSVEGVTNYGYTFGSGTRLTVV.

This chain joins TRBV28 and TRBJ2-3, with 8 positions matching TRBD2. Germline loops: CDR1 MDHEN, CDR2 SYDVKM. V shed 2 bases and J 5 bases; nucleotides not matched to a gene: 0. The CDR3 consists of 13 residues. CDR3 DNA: TGTGCCAGCAGTTTACTAGCGGGAGATACGCAGTATTTT. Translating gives CASSLLAGDTQYF.

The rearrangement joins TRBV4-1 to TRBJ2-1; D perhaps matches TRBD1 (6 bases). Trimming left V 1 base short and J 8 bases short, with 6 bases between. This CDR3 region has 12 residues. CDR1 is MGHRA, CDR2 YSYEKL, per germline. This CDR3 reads CASSQAGDEQFF. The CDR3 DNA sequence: TGCGCCAGCAGCCAAGCAGGGGATGAGCAGTTCTTC.

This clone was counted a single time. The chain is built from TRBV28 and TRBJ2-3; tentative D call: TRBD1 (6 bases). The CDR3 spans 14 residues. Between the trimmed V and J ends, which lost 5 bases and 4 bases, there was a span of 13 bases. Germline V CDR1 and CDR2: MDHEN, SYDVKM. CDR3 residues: CASSPPRGSDTQYF. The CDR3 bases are TGTGCCAGCAGTCCACCAAGGGGGTCAGATACGCAGTATTTT. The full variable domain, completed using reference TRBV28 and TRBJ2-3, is DVKVTQSSRYLVKRTGEKVFLECVQDMDHENMFWYRQDPGLGLRLIYFSYDVKMKEKGDIPEGYSVSREKKERFSLILESASTNQTSMYLCASSPPRGSDTQYFGPGTRLTVL.

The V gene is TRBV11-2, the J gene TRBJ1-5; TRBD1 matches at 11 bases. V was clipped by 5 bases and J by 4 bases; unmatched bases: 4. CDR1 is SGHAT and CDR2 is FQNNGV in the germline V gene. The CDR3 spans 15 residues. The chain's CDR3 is CASSPGQGGNQPQHF. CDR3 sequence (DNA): TGTGCCAGCAGCCCGGGACAGGGGGGAAATCAGCCCCAGCATTTT.

In DNA, the CDR3 is TGTGCCAGCAGCCCGGCGATGCTGGAGACGGACTTTAACTATGGCTACACCTTC. Amino acid sequence: CASSPAMLETDFNYGYTF. V gene TRBV5-4 combines with J gene TRBJ1-2, with D hard to call. Germline V CDR1 and CDR2: SGHNT, YYREEE (reference sequence). Trimming stripped 4 bases from V and 1 base from J, with 23 bases between. There are 18 residues in the CDR3.

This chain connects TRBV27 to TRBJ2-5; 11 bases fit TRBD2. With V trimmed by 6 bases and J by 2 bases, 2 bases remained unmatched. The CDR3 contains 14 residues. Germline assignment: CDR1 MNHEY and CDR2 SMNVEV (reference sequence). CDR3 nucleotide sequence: TGTGCCAGCAGACTAGCGGGAGCGCAAGAGACCCAGTACTTC. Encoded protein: CASRLAGAQETQYF.

Here the CDR3 reads CASSGQGNYGYTF. DNA of the CDR3: TGTGCCAGCAGTGGCCAGGGTAACTATGGCTACACCTTC. V gene TRBV25-1 combines with J gene TRBJ1-2; maybe TRBD1 (5 bases). Per germline, CDR1 MGHDK and CDR2 SYGVNS. The CDR3 covers 13 residues. Trimming took off 4 bases at V and 1 base at J, with 7 bases between the two ends.

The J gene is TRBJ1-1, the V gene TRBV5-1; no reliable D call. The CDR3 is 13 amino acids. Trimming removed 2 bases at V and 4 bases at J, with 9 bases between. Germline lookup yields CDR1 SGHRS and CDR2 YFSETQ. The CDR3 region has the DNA TGCGCCAGCAGCTTTTTCGGCGGCACTGAAGCTTTCTTT. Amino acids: CASSFFGGTEAFF.